This T cell receptor beta chain was identified in a study of CD8+CD57+ T cells in acquired aplastic anemia. Study summary: Mean DNA quantity obtained from sorted CD4+ and CD8+ cells was 3.2 ug. Healthy donors yielded 9.5 million to 11 million CD4+ cell reads on average. Study observations and caveats: Patients did not significantly differ from controls in CD8+ Simpson's diversity. Both patients and controls carried the same twenty-nine CD8+ CDR3 sequences.

Genomic DNA served as template for TCR beta VDJ and CDR3 profiling. Each CDR3 protein is one row after TCRdb ran MiXCR on the reads. The data hold around 400,000 distinct CDR3 sequences, with around 72% observed a single time. For this clonotype: The antigen is unknown.

CDR3 size: 18 residues. From germline, CDR1 is MNHEY and CDR2 SVGEGT. The V end was cut by 6 bases, the J end by 0 bases, with 21 bases between. The chain combines TRBV6-2 or TRBV6-3 with TRBJ2-1, with D possibly matching TRBD2 (6 bases). The specimen was sorted CD4+, CD8+, or CD8+CD57+ T cells (not recorded which) from PBMCs. This receptor was obtained from a human donor in good health, serving as a control. Written as DNA, the CDR3 is TGTGCCAGCAGGTATGCCCCATCGGGGGAGCTCTCCTACAATGAGCAGTTCTTC. Translating it yields CASRYAPSGELSYNEQFF.